The 17 T cell receptor beta chains presented below share a single source sample, sequenced in a study of radiation and T cells in renal cell carcinoma. The protocol was immunoSEQ multiplex PCR, while the TCRdb copy is restricted to in-frame clones and leaves out a portion. The sample carries fewer than 200,000 clones, about nine tenths recorded once. Time point specified: blood 4 weeks post-SBRT, at nephrectomy. Treatment: 15 Gy SBRT to primary tumor, nephrectomy 4 weeks later. Specimen: blood, collected from a patient whose treatment included radiotherapy and nephrectomy. The receptors were gathered from a woman in her forties or fifties with renal cell carcinoma.

In its sample, this clone was seen once. The chain joins TRBV5-4 to TRBJ2-3, with D perhaps matching TRBD2 (5 bases). The CDR3 extends over 16 amino acids. CDR1 is SGHNT and CDR2 is YYREEE in the germline V gene (reference sequence). V was pared by 0 bases and J by 5 bases, with 16 bases between. The CDR3 region is CASSLEASIGIDTQYF. Here the CDR3 DNA reads TGTGCCAGCAGCTTGGAAGCTAGCATTGGGATAGATACGCAGTATTTT.

The chain carries TRBV25-1 and TRBJ1-2, with TRBD1 as a possible D gene (5 bases). Deletions cut 4 bases from V and 6 bases from J, with 15 bases between. Looked up from germline, CDR1 is MGHDK and CDR2 is SYGVNS. There are 14 residues in the CDR3. For the CDR3, the DNA is TGTGCCAGCAGTGCCGCTTTAACAGGAGATGGCTACACCTTC. It codes for CASSAALTGDGYTF.

The V and J genes are TRBV19 and TRBJ1-2, with 9 bases aligning to TRBD1. CDR1 is LNHDA, CDR2 SQIVND, per germline (reference sequence). V gave up 5 bases and J gave up 2 bases; unmatched junction bases: 6. This CDR3 has 15 residues. The CDR3 sequence is CASSVYTGGNYGYTF. Written as DNA, the CDR3 is TGTGCCAGTAGTGTCTATACAGGGGGCAACTATGGCTACACCTTC.

This chain links TRBV4-2 with TRBJ1-2, with 7 bases identical to TRBD1. The V segment lost 0 bases and the J segment 2 bases; nucleotides outside the gene matches: 12. From germline, CDR1 is LGHNA and CDR2 YNFKEQ. The CDR3 sequence is 18 residues long. The CDR3: CASSQEGGQVGRNYGYTF. CDR3 sequence (DNA): TGTGCCAGCAGCCAAGAAGGGGGCCAGGTCGGAAGGAACTATGGCTACACCTTC.

J is TRBJ1-2 and V is TRBV7-2, with D possibly TRBD1 on 5 matching bases. The CDR3 length is 13 residues. CDR1 and CDR2 (germline): SGHTA, FQGNSA. Trimming stripped 1 base from V and 8 bases from J, with 11 bases between. The DNA for the CDR3 is TGTGCCAGCAGCTTAGTTTCTGGGGGAGGCTACACCTTC. This sequence encodes CASSLVSGGGYTF.

The chain employs TRBV11-3 and TRBJ2-1; weak D call: TRBD2 (7 bases). V lost 6 bases, J lost 6 bases, and 12 bases lay in between. Germline lookup yields CDR1 SGHNT and CDR2 YENEEA. There are 13 residues in the CDR3. The CDR3, as DNA: TGTGCCAGCAGTCTAGGGGGGGCCAATGAGCAGTTCTTC. Protein sequence: CASSLGGANEQFF.

The V and J genes are TRBV5-8 and TRBJ2-4; weak D call: TRBD1 (7 bases). V was pared by 0 bases and J by 8 bases, with 12 bases between. The CDR3 is 14 residues long. The germline V gene encodes CDR1 SGHTS and CDR2 YDEGEE. CDR3 protein: CASSLGTGGDIQYF. The CDR3 nucleotides read TGTGCCAGCAGCTTGGGGACAGGCGGGGACATTCAGTACTTC.

The chain uses TRBV19 and TRBJ1-1; TRBD1 might be the D (5 bases). This CDR3 spans 15 amino acids. CDR1 and CDR2 from the germline V gene are LNHDA and SQIVND (reference sequence). The germline V and J ends were trimmed by 5 bases and 4 bases, with 17 bases remaining between them. In DNA form, the CDR3 reads TGTGCCAGTAGTTTGGGACCGGGACCGACCACTGAAGCTTTCTTT. It codes for CASSLGPGPTTEAFF. Complete variable domain (other parts from reference TRBV19 and TRBJ1-1): DGGITQSPKYLFRKEGQNVTLSCEQNLNHDAMYWYRQDPGQGLRLIYYSQIVNDFQKGDIAEGYSVSREKKESFPLTVTSAQKNPTAFYLCASSLGPGPTTEAFFGQGTRLTVV.

As to this clone: Sequence at one end of the junction differs from germline and may be a read error. The V and J genes are TRBV7-7 and TRBJ2-7; D perhaps matches TRBD1 (5 bases). The CDR3 is 14 residues long. Germline V gene data show CDR1 as SSHAT and CDR2 as FNYEAQ (reference sequence). For the CDR3, the DNA is TGTGCTAGCAGCCCGCGCCCAGGGTCTGGGGAGCAGTACTTC. This gives the protein CASSPRPGSGEQYF. Full variable domain (rest looked up from reference TRBV7-7 and TRBJ2-7): GAGVSQSPRYKVTKRGQDVTLRCDPISSHATLYWYQQALGQGPEFLTYFNYEAQPDKSGLPSDRFSAERPEGSISTLTIQRTEQRDSAMYRCASSPRPGSGEQYFGPGTRLTVT.

The chain joins TRBV7-9 to TRBJ2-7, with 13 nucleotides matching TRBD2. From germline, CDR1 is SEHNR and CDR2 FQNEAQ (reference sequence). CDR3 size: 16 residues. V lost 5 bases, J lost 2 bases, and 6 bases stayed unmatched. The CDR3 DNA sequence: TGTGCCAGCAGCCCAAAGGGACTAGCGGGGACCTACGAGCAGTACTTC. Residues: CASSPKGLAGTYEQYF.

The chain has TRBV7-9 and TRBJ2-7; 8 bases match TRBD1. This CDR3 comprises 13 residues. CDR1 is SEHNR and CDR2 is FQNEAQ in the germline V gene (reference sequence). The V gene end was trimmed by 4 bases and the J gene end by 3 bases; junction bases not matched to a gene: 2. CDR3 in amino acids: CASSSTGDYEQYF. In nucleotides, the CDR3 is TGTGCCAGCAGCTCGACAGGGGACTACGAGCAGTACTTC.

The chain employs TRBV7-2 and TRBJ2-1, with D hard to call. The CDR3 is 12 residues long. CDR1 is SGHTA and CDR2 is FQGNSA in the germline V gene. Trimming stripped 6 bases from V and 7 bases from J, with 10 bases between. For the CDR3, the DNA is TGTGCCAGCAGGGTCCAGAGGAATGAGCAGTTCTTC. This translates into CASRVQRNEQFF.

The count of this clone is one. The chain uses TRBV10-3 and TRBJ2-7; D might be TRBD1 or TRBD2, each matching 5 bases. Trimming stripped 10 bases from V and 2 bases from J, with 15 bases between. Germline CDR1 ENHRY, CDR2 SYGVKD. The length of the CDR3 is 13 residues. This CDR3 reads CATQTGLAYEQYF. In DNA, the CDR3 is TGTGCCACCCAGACGGGGCTGGCCTACGAGCAGTACTTC.

The rearrangement uses TRBV7-3 and TRBJ2-1, with D tentatively TRBD1 (6 bases). Germline loops: CDR1 SGHTA, CDR2 FQGTGA. CDR3 length equals 15 residues. The ends were cut back, 3 bases at V and 0 bases at J, with 9 bases in the middle. The CDR3 protein is CASSLQGSSYNEQFF. In DNA form, the CDR3 reads TGTGCCAGCAGCTTGCAGGGGAGCTCCTACAATGAGCAGTTCTTC. The complete variable domain, with remaining parts taken from reference TRBV7-3 and TRBJ2-1, reads GAGVSQTPSNKVTEKGKYVELRCDPISGHTALYWYRQSLGQGPEFLIYFQGTGAADDSGLPNDRFFAVRPEGSVSTLKIQRTERGDSAVYLCASSLQGSSYNEQFFGPGTRLTVL.

This sequence joins TRBV7-8 and TRBJ2-1; TRBD2 might be the D (5 bases). The CDR3 is 16 residues long. V lost 0 bases, J lost 4 bases, and 13 bases lay in between. The germline V gene has CDR1 SGHVS and CDR2 FQNEAQ. The CDR3 loop reads CASSLAATKHYNEQFF. In DNA, the CDR3 is TGTGCCAGCAGCTTAGCGGCGACTAAACATTACAATGAGCAGTTCTTC.

This sequence joins TRBV5-1 and TRBJ2-6, with D perhaps TRBD1 (5 bases). The CDR3 spans 16 residues. Trimming removed 4 bases at V and 2 bases at J, with 13 bases between. The germline CDR1 and CDR2 sequences are SGHRS and YFSETQ. CDR3 region: CASSPRLGAGANVLTF. As DNA, the CDR3 is TGCGCCAGCAGCCCTCGGTTAGGGGCTGGGGCCAACGTCCTGACTTTC. The entire variable domain, with the rest obtained from reference TRBV5-1 and TRBJ2-6, is as follows: KAGVTQTPRYLIKTRGQQVTLSCSPISGHRSVSWYQQTPGQGLQFLFEYFSETQRNKGNFPGRFSGRQFSNSRSEMNVSTLELGDSALYLCASSPRLGAGANVLTFGAGSRLTVL.

This chain links TRBV5-1 with TRBJ2-3; 14 nucleotides match TRBD2. The CDR3 spans 17 residues. With 2 bases clipped from V and 5 bases from J, the junction kept 7 bases outside the gene matches. Germline loops: CDR1 SGHRS, CDR2 YFSETQ. The CDR3 sequence: CASSFQGTSGGGDTQYF. The CDR3 nucleotides read TGCGCCAGCAGCTTCCAGGGGACTAGCGGGGGAGGAGATACGCAGTATTTT.